This T cell receptor beta chain originates from a study of T cells in Graves' hyperthyroidism and ophthalmopathy (dated by TCRdb to about 2019). Study-level background: Peripheral blood was sampled at the time of initial diagnosis, prior to any treatment. A discovery cohort of about 96 patients, about 40 with Graves' ophthalmopathy and under 60 with stable Graves' hyperthyroidism, was used to find distinguishing TCR V-J signatures. Prospective prediction of ophthalmopathy was tested in an independent validation cohort consisting of roughly 20 hyperthyroidism patients and about 17 patients who later progressed to ophthalmopathy. For training and testing, the 100 patients in the discovery cohort were randomly divided in a 7:3 ratio. Thyroid tissue and blood T-cell repertoires from several Graves' hyperthyroidism patients were also compared in the study. Following sampling, methimazole starting at 30 mg daily was given to hyperthyroidism patients, and high-dose intravenous methylprednisolone was given to ophthalmopathy patients. The paper describes TCR Vbeta CDR3 sequencing of fewer than 150 peripheral blood samples, made up of some 42 ophthalmopathy patients, more than 70 hyperthyroidism patients and 17 progressor patients. Paper-wide results and their limitations: In validation, progression to ophthalmopathy was predicted by the model with 70.59% sensitivity and around 75% specificity, a median of around 6.5 months before onset. Ophthalmopathy was separated from stable hyperthyroidism by a 13 V-J signature model, with around 88% sensitivity and approximately 81% specificity obtained in cross-validation and 80%/75% obtained in testing. No statistical method was used to set the sample size in advance, and investigators knew the group allocation. Most expanded thyroid clonotypes (frequency above 0.001) were also found in blood, which suggests that blood repertoires may mirror thyroid immune responses.

V trim: 5 bases; J trim: 5 bases; unmatched bases: 5. From the cysteine through the phenylalanine, the CDR3 covers 15 amino acids. The kept DNA is CDR3 alone, 45 bases in frame from the first base. Moderately to severely active disease, a Clinical Activity Score of at least 3, a NOSPECS grade of at least 4, and a duration under 3 months were present in ophthalmopathy patients. The study excluded patients with uncontrolled infections, other autoimmune diseases, pregnancy or lactation. Diagnoses were based on clinical symptoms, serum thyroxine and TRAb, thyroid ultrasound and orbital computed tomography. PBMCs were separated from 10 ml of fresh peripheral blood using Ficoll-Paque density gradient centrifugation. Total RNA was extracted using Trizol reagent, and RNA quality was assessed on an Agilent 2100 Bioanalyzer. Amplification of TCR beta CDR3 regions was carried out from RNA transcripts. A first-round RT-PCR of the TCR CDR3 used the HTBI primer set with the Qiagen OneStep RT-PCR kit. Libraries were constructed in a second round of multiplex PCR, after which size selection and purification were performed. Paired-end sequencing of the libraries was performed with 100 bp reads on an Illumina HiSeq2000. The study's own analysis went as follows. SOAPnuke was used to process the raw data, removing reads that contained adapters or uncalled bases, had a mean Phred below 15, or lacked an exact match to the constant primer or identifier. COPE v1.2.5 was used to merge the high-quality paired reads, and each unique nucleotide sequence was defined as a clonotype. MiTCR v1.1 was used to align the clonotypes against IMGT TRBV, TRBD and TRBJ reference segments. Only V-J combinations with frequency above 0.0001, covering about 99% of repertoires, were analysed. A TCS score was defined as the ratio of F50 (clonal expansion) to E x V (chaos), with BLOSUM62-based TCRdist applied between CDR3 peptides within each V-J. Welch's t-statistics and random forest reduced 450 to 600 V-J features to roughly 13, which were used in a naive Bayes classifier (R e1071). TCRdb redid the processing of the public reads, applying fastp at Q25 and MiXCR, and retained in-frame beta chains. All rows with the same CDR3 protein become a single entry with the most common DNA and genes. The V and J calls here are based on TCRdb, not the publication. In all, the sample holds 250,000 to 400,000 distinct CDR3 sequences, and roughly an eighth of those were seen once. 34% of the sample lies in the top ten.

This clonotype has a count of ten or more. The target of this receptor is not known. Base qualities are not recorded, but no much larger clone differs from it by a single base. The sequencing input was blood. The source of this sequence is a woman between 40 and 50 years old with Graves' ophthalmopathy. The V and J segments used are TRBV12-3 or TRBV12-4 and TRBJ2-1; 11 central nucleotides agree with TRBD1. The CDR3 reads as follows: CASSRTGGRHNEQFF. DNA sequence: TGTGCCAGCAGTCGGACAGGGGGCCGACACAATGAGCAGTTCTTC.